This entry describes one TCR beta chain. The antigen is not known. The data originate from a study of cytomegalovirus exposure and HLA in healthy donors. Study results and caveats: Presence/absence analyses rested on an assumption that sequencing depth was roughly uniform across donors. The productive fraction for most TCR beta V segments was about 87% or about 30% in an earlier analysis. Cytomegalovirus association was assigned to about 150 TCR beta chains. HLA-A and HLA-B allele assignments for most subjects were reportedly predicted accurately using TCR beta sequences.

Amplification used 60 Vbeta primers and 13 Jbeta primers. TCRdb's copy holds only in-frame clones and misses some; the assay was immunoSEQ multiplex PCR. The sample lists 210,000 or so clones; 75% to 80% were seen once. The CDR3 extends over 17 amino acids. Trimming left V 0 bases short and J 0 bases short, with 13 bases between. The V gene's germline CDR1 is SEHNR and CDR2 FQNEAQ (reference sequence). The sequence came from a woman in her thirties in good health and CMV-seropositive. The chain combines TRBV7-9 with TRBJ2-3; maybe TRBD2 (6 bases). Sequencing was performed on PBMCs. CDR3 sequence: CASSLASAGTSTDTQYF. CDR3 nucleotide sequence: TGTGCCAGCAGCTTAGCTTCCGCGGGGACTAGCACAGATACGCAGTATTTT.